Included here is one TCR beta chain sequence, with context. The protocol was immunoSEQ multiplex PCR, while the TCRdb copy is restricted to in-frame clones and leaves out a portion. The sample has 300,000 or so clones; 70% to 90% are singletons. This record belongs to a study of blood T cell repertoires in COVID-19. CDR3 length: 16 amino acids. Germline V gene sequence: CDR1 LNHDA, CDR2 SQIVND (reference sequence). The V and J ends lost 6 bases and 3 bases respectively, with 18 bases between them. This clonotype originated in a woman aged 30 to 39 who had recovered from COVID-19. The chain links TRBV19 to TRBJ1-5; D gene ambiguous. The sequenced material came from PBMCs or T cells enriched from blood (not recorded which). This CDR3 is CASRPPSLAVNQPQHF. The CDR3 nucleotides are TGTGCCAGTAGACCCCCCTCCCTGGCCGTCAATCAGCCCCAGCATTTT.